The 29 T cell receptor beta chains listed next were all sequenced from one sample in a study of cytomegalovirus exposure and HLA in healthy donors. TCRdb's copy holds only in-frame clones and misses some; the assay was immunoSEQ multiplex PCR. The table has roughly 76,000 clones, over 85% seen once; the top ten hold 1.5% to 1.9%. Sequences were obtained from PBMCs. These receptor sequences come from a man aged 18 to 30 in good health and CMV-seropositive.

The genes are TRBV19 and TRBJ2-1, with 10 bases that match TRBD1. Trimming at V came to 6 bases and at J to 5 bases, leaving 7 bases not matched to a gene. This CDR3 spans 15 amino acids. Germline CDR1 LNHDA, CDR2 SQIVND (reference sequence). The CDR3 region is CASREDRGQNNEQFF. DNA of the CDR3: TGTGCCAGTAGAGAAGACAGGGGGCAAAACAATGAGCAGTTCTTC.

The chain recombines TRBV19 with TRBJ1-2; 8 bases are shared with TRBD1. The germline gives CDR1 LNHDA, CDR2 SQIVND (reference sequence). Trimming removed 5 bases from V and 0 bases from J; junction bases left unmatched: 5. The CDR3 contains 15 residues. CDR3 in amino acids: CASSSGTGSNYGYTF. The CDR3 DNA sequence: TGTGCCAGTAGTTCCGGGACAGGTTCTAACTATGGCTACACCTTC.

This sequence joins TRBV28 and TRBJ2-1; no reliable D call. The ends were cut back, 5 bases at V and 6 bases at J, with 11 bases in the middle. From germline, CDR1 is MDHEN and CDR2 SYDVKM. The CDR3 covers 13 residues. The CDR3 loop reads CASSRPTGNEQFF. Written as DNA, the CDR3 is TGTGCCAGCAGTCGACCGACTGGCAATGAGCAGTTCTTC.

The V gene is TRBV6-1, the J gene TRBJ1-4; maybe TRBD1 (5 bases). Trimming removed 2 bases from V and 0 bases from J, with 13 bases in between. Germline V gene lookup returns CDR1 MNHNS and CDR2 SASEGT. The CDR3 extends over 17 amino acids. Written as DNA, the CDR3 is TGTGCCAGCAGTGAAAATTGGAGGGGTGCAACTAATGAAAAACTGTTTTTT. It specifies CASSENWRGATNEKLFF.

This clone was detected a few times. V and J are TRBV6-4 and TRBJ1-5; a weak D match, TRBD1 (5 bases). Germline V gene sequence: CDR1 MRHNA, CDR2 SNTAGT. Trimming left V 4 bases short and J 4 bases short, with 8 bases between. The CDR3 has 13 amino acids. CDR3 in amino acids: CASSVGENQPQHF. CDR3 DNA: TGTGCCAGCAGTGTAGGGGAAAATCAGCCCCAGCATTTT.

J is TRBJ2-3 and V is TRBV10-3, with TRBD2 identical over 9 bases. J gave up 3 bases and V 7 bases, and 5 bases lay outside the gene matches. CDR3 length: 14 residues. CDR1 is ENHRY and CDR2 is SYGVKD in the germline V gene. The CDR3 nucleotides read TGTGCCATCACCGCGACTAGCGGTACAGATACGCAGTATTTT. Its translation is CAITATSGTDTQYF.

V usage is TRBV19 and J usage is TRBJ1-2; perhaps TRBD1 as D (5 bases). Germline lookup yields CDR1 LNHDA and CDR2 SQIVND (reference sequence). This CDR3 contains 15 residues. Deletions cut 6 bases from V and 7 bases from J, with 21 bases between. CDR3 residues: CASSTLGGDRPGYTF. In DNA, the CDR3 is TGTGCCAGTAGCACCCTTGGGGGGGATCGGCCTGGCTACACCTTC.

The J gene is TRBJ2-7, the V gene TRBV10-2; D may be TRBD2 (6 bases). V was trimmed by 0 bases and J by 0 bases, leaving 12 bases between them. The length of the CDR3 is 16 residues. In germline, CDR1 is WSHSY, CDR2 SAAADI. CDR3 in amino acids: CASSESDYLSSYEQYF. The CDR3 DNA reads TGCGCCAGCAGTGAGTCGGACTACCTTAGCTCCTACGAGCAGTACTTC.

The chain combines TRBV4-2 with TRBJ1-1, with a tentative D call TRBD1 (6 bases). Per germline, CDR1 LGHNA and CDR2 YNFKEQ. Trimming left V 4 bases short and J 3 bases short, with 12 bases between. This CDR3 spans 14 amino acids. CDR3 sequence: CASSLEGGDTEAFF. CDR3 DNA sequence: TGTGCCAGCAGCCTTGAGGGGGGGGACACTGAAGCTTTCTTT.

This clone was found once. As DNA, the CDR3 is TGCGCCAGCAGTGGTCAGGGATATTATCAGCCCCAGCATTTT. It specifies CASSGQGYYQPQHF. The chain carries TRBV10-2 and TRBJ1-5; D is possibly TRBD1 (5 bases). V lost 4 bases and J 5 bases, leaving 12 bases between the germline ends. The CDR3 runs 14 residues. CDR1 WSHSY and CDR2 SAAADI come from the germline V gene.

The chain joins TRBV7-9 to TRBJ2-5; D is unresolved. CDR3 length: 13 residues. Germline CDR1 SEHNR, CDR2 FQNEAQ (reference sequence). V was pared by 8 bases and J by 0 bases, with 10 bases between. CDR3 nucleotides: TGTGCCAGCTTCACTCCGTACCAAGAGACCCAGTACTTC. It is translated as CASFTPYQETQYF. Looking up the rest from reference TRBV7-9 and TRBJ2-5 gives the full variable domain: DTGVSQNPRHKITKRGQNVTFRCDPISEHNRLYWYRQTLGQGPEFLTYFQNEAQLEKSRLLSDRFSAERPKGSFSTLEIQRTEQGDSAMYLCASFTPYQETQYFGPGTRLLVL.

The chain links TRBV28 to TRBJ1-3, with a tentative D call TRBD1 (5 bases). Germline CDR1 MDHEN, CDR2 SYDVKM. Trimming left V 5 bases short and J 8 bases short, with 10 bases between. CDR3 length: 12 amino acids. CDR3 residues: CASSLGGDTIYF. CDR3 DNA sequence: TGTGCCAGCAGTCTCGGGGGTGACACCATATATTTT.

Only one count was recorded for this clone. The chain joins TRBV5-2 to TRBJ1-2. TRBV5-2 has pseudogene status. The CDR3 extends over 14 amino acids. The chain's CDR3 is CASSQDSSGYGYTF. For the CDR3, the DNA is TGTGCCAGCAGCCAAGATTCGTCCGGCTATGGCTACACCTTC.

V is TRBV25-1 and J is TRBJ2-7; D remains ambiguous. CDR3 length: 13 residues. Trimming removed 1 base at V and 5 bases at J, with 9 bases between. Germline V gene sequence: CDR1 MGHDK, CDR2 SYGVNS. The CDR3 nucleotides read TGTGCCAGCAGTGAATCCGTCCGGGACGAGCAGTACTTC. Amino acid sequence: CASSESVRDEQYF.

The chain joins TRBV18 to TRBJ2-7, with D perhaps matching TRBD1 (6 bases). Germline V gene data show CDR1 as KGHSH and CDR2 as LQKENI. Trimming left V 2 bases short and J 7 bases short, with 12 bases between. The CDR3 sequence is 13 residues long. The CDR3 DNA follows: TGTGCCAGCTCACCAGACAGGCCGGGAGAGCAGTACTTC. Protein sequence: CASSPDRPGEQYF.

The chain recombines TRBV4-1 with TRBJ1-1; a weak D match, TRBD1 (5 bases). The V and J ends lost 0 bases and 0 bases respectively, with 14 bases between them. Germline V lookup: CDR1 MGHRA, CDR2 YSYEKL. The CDR3 covers 17 residues. Here the CDR3 reads CASSQEGQGGVNTEAFF. CDR3 coding DNA: TGCGCCAGCAGCCAAGAGGGCCAGGGCGGGGTGAACACTGAAGCTTTCTTT.

The chain joins TRBV28 to TRBJ2-3; 7 positions match TRBD2. CDR1 and CDR2 (germline): MDHEN, SYDVKM. With V trimmed by 5 bases and J by 1 base, 6 bases remained unmatched. This CDR3 is built from 15 residues. The CDR3 DNA reads as TGTGCCAGCAGTCCTTCTAGCGGCCGCACAGATACGCAGTATTTT. Protein sequence: CASSPSSGRTDTQYF.

J is TRBJ2-1 and V is TRBV6-6, with D possibly TRBD2 on 6 matching bases. The CDR3 contains 16 residues. The germline V and J ends were trimmed by 0 bases and 6 bases, with 15 bases remaining between them. Looked up from germline, CDR1 is MNHNY and CDR2 is SVGAGI (reference sequence). The CDR3 reads CASSYSPGTGLNEQFF. CDR3 in DNA: TGTGCCAGCAGTTACTCTCCCGGGACTGGCCTCAATGAGCAGTTCTTC.

This chain uses TRBV5-1 with TRBJ2-7, with TRBD2 as a possible D gene (6 bases). The CDR3 consists of 13 residues. The V end lost 4 bases, the J end lost 3 bases, and 11 bases lay between the germline ends. Germline CDR1 reads SGHRS; CDR2 reads YFSETQ. CDR3 in amino acids: CASSNGTFYEQYF. CDR3 DNA sequence: TGCGCCAGCAGCAACGGGACTTTCTACGAGCAGTACTTC.

The V and J genes are TRBV29-1 and TRBJ2-1; TRBD2 might be the D (5 bases). Germline V gene lookup returns CDR1 SQVTM and CDR2 ANQGSEA. The CDR3 is 14 residues long. V was cut by 7 bases and J by 8 bases, with 21 bases left in between. Here the CDR3 DNA reads TGCAGCGCCTCCGGGGTACGCATAGCCGATGAGCAGTTCTTC. Its translation is CSASGVRIADEQFF.

This clone has more than one count but fewer than ten. CDR3 in amino acids: CASSLDMRVKAFF. Written as DNA, the CDR3 is TGTGCCAGCAGCTTAGATATGAGGGTTAAGGCTTTCTTT. The chain combines TRBV11-2 with TRBJ1-1; no reliable D call. Germline V gene data show CDR1 as SGHAT and CDR2 as FQNNGV. Between the trimmed V and J ends, which lost 0 bases and 11 bases, there was a span of 13 bases. The CDR3 contains 13 residues.

The chain carries TRBV28 and TRBJ1-4; 9 bases align to TRBD1. Germline CDR1 reads MDHEN; CDR2 reads SYDVKM. V lost 6 bases, J lost 4 bases, and 6 bases stayed unmatched. CDR3 size: 15 residues. CDR3 nucleotide sequence: TGTGCCAGCAGCCTCTCGGGACAGGGTAATGAAAAACTGTTTTTT. Protein sequence: CASSLSGQGNEKLFF.

The rearrangement joins TRBV6-6 to TRBJ2-1; D perhaps matches TRBD1 (6 bases). V lost 6 bases, J lost 3 bases, and 15 bases lay in between. CDR3 size: 15 residues. The germline gives CDR1 MNHNY, CDR2 SVGAGI (reference sequence). The CDR3 region has the DNA TGTGCCAGCAGAGATGCAGGGGCCCTCTACAATGAGCAGTTCTTC. Its translation: CASRDAGALYNEQFF.

This chain links TRBV7-9 with TRBJ2-5; D is uncertain. Trimming left V 1 base short and J 5 bases short, with 8 bases between. Germline assignment: CDR1 SEHNR and CDR2 FQNEAQ (reference sequence). This CDR3 has 13 amino acids. Here the CDR3 reads CASSLGQRETQYF. The DNA for the CDR3 is TGTGCCAGCAGCTTAGGGCAGAGGGAGACCCAGTACTTC.

This chain uses TRBV2 with TRBJ2-1; D is ambiguous. CDR1 is SNHLY, CDR2 FYNNEI, per germline. V gave up 3 bases and J gave up 1 base, with 4 bases separating them. The CDR3 is 13 amino acids. The CDR3 region is CASSDGSYNEQFF. For the CDR3, the DNA is TGTGCCAGCAGTGACGGGTCCTACAATGAGCAGTTCTTC.

The rearrangement uses TRBV9 and TRBJ2-2, with 9 bases identical to TRBD2. Per germline, CDR1 SGDLS and CDR2 YYNGEE. Germline trimming cut 0 bases from V and 4 bases from J; bases unmatched to any gene: 4. This CDR3 contains 16 residues. This chain's CDR3 is CASSVDRGRGTGELFF. CDR3 DNA sequence: TGTGCCAGCAGCGTAGATCGCGGGAGGGGCACCGGGGAGCTGTTTTTT.

V is TRBV6-1 and J is TRBJ2-5; no clear D. Trimming cost V 4 bases and J 5 bases, with 11 bases left between them. This CDR3 has 13 amino acids. Germline lookup yields CDR1 MNHNS and CDR2 SASEGT. The CDR3: CASSVDNRETQYF. In DNA, the CDR3 is TGTGCCAGCAGTGTAGACAATAGGGAGACCCAGTACTTC.

The chain employs TRBV19 and TRBJ2-4; 7 bases fit TRBD1. Germline V CDR1 and CDR2: LNHDA, SQIVND (reference sequence). The J segment lost 3 bases and the V segment lost 4 bases, leaving 12 bases of the junction unmatched. CDR3 length: 17 residues. The CDR3 loop is CASSTRPTGTVKNIQYF. The DNA of the CDR3 is TGTGCCAGTAGTACACGCCCAACCGGGACAGTCAAAAACATTCAGTACTTC.

This clone has only one observation. J is TRBJ2-7 and V is TRBV11-1; TRBD1 aligns across 11 bases. CDR3 length equals 14 residues. V was clipped by 5 bases and J by 6 bases; unmatched bases: 6. Germline values: CDR1 SGHAT, CDR2 FQDESV (reference sequence). CDR3: CASSHGTGGLEQYF. Written as DNA, the CDR3 is TGTGCCAGCAGCCACGGGACAGGGGGTCTCGAGCAGTACTTC.